This T cell receptor beta chain was observed in a study of monozygotic twins with inflammatory bowel disease. Broader study findings: IBD patients shared fewer clonotypes with other individuals than healthy twins, especially patients with disease activity signs. No detectable difference in repertoire similarity separated concordant from discordant twins, possibly as a result of limited power. Lower TCRbeta diversity (inverse Simpson) was seen in IBD patients than in healthy co-twins.

Remarks on this clonotype: Antigen unknown.

The CDR3 sequence is 16 residues long. Germline CDR1 reads LNHNV; CDR2 reads YYDKDF (reference sequence). It was about 3,400 ng of total RNA that each TCR library used. TCRdb reprocessed the 5' RACE reads and reports one entry per CDR3 protein, with no DNA. The sample table includes 300,000 to 450,000 distinct CDR3 sequences. This chain links TRBV15 with TRBJ1-1; without DNA, the TCRdb call of TRBD1 cannot be checked. The sequenced sample consisted of blood. This TCR came from a human donor with ulcerative colitis or Crohn's disease, or a healthy co-twin of an affected twin (not recorded which). CDR3 loop: CATSRGGGGRGTEAFF.